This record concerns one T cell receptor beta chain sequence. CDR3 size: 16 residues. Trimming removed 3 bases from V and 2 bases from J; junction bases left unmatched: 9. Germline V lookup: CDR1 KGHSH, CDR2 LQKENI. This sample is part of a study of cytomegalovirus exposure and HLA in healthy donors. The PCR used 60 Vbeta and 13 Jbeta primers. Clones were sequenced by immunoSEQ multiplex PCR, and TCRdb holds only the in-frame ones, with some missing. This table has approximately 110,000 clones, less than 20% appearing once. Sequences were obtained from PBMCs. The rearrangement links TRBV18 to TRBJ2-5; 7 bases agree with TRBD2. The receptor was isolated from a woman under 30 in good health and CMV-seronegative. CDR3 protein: CASSPVSLAAQETQYF. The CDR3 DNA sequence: TGTGCCAGCTCACCGGTTTCTCTAGCGGCACAAGAGACCCAGTACTTC.